The 14 T cell receptor beta chains in this list originate from one sample, sequenced in a study of blood T cells in healthy people across ages. A second about 6 to 12 cycle PCR used barcoded and J-beta primers. TCRdb reprocessed the 5' RACE reads via MiXCR and lists one record per CDR3 protein. This sample has about 1.7 million distinct CDR3 sequences; about 30% occur once, and the top ten carry over 7%. Sequencing was carried out using blood. These TCRs come from a woman between 25 and 40 years old in good health.

This clonotype was found a few times. V gene TRBV5-5 combines with J gene TRBJ2-5; the match to TRBD1 covers 7 bases. There are 15 residues in the CDR3. Germline V gene sequence: CDR1 SGHKS, CDR2 YYEKEE (reference sequence). The V gene end was trimmed by 2 bases and the J gene end by 2 bases; junction bases not matched to a gene: 6. CDR3 sequence (DNA): TGTGCCAGCAGCTTATATACGGGACAGCAAGAGACCCAGTACTTC. Amino acids: CASSLYTGQQETQYF.

V and J are TRBV18 and TRBJ2-2; D possibly uses TRBD1 or TRBD2 (6 bases each). Trimming removed 5 bases at V and 2 bases at J, with 9 bases between. Germline CDR1 reads KGHSH; CDR2 reads LQKENI. This CDR3 spans 14 amino acids. CDR3 nucleotides: TGTGCCAGCTCAACAGGGACTAACACCGGGGAGCTGTTTTTT. Residues: CASSTGTNTGELFF.

Worth noting for this clonotype: A much larger clone sits a single nucleotide away, making a read error possible. The chain couples TRBV9 to TRBJ2-7; a weak D match, TRBD2 (5 bases). This CDR3 has 13 amino acids. The V end lost 4 bases, the J end lost 5 bases, and 13 bases lay between the germline ends. Germline V gives CDR1 SGDLS, CDR2 YYNGEE. CDR3 DNA: TGTGCCAGCAGCTCCGCGACTAACGACGAGCAGTACTTC. The encoded protein is CASSSATNDEQYF.

The V and J genes are TRBV4-2 and TRBJ1-4, with 7 bases aligning to TRBD1. Germline CDR1 is LGHNA and CDR2 is YNFKEQ. The CDR3 consists of 16 residues. The V segment lost 0 bases and the J segment 8 bases; nucleotides outside the gene matches: 9. CDR3 sequence (DNA): TGTGCCAGCAGCCAAGATCTAGGGGACAGAGCCGAAAAACTGTTTTTT. It encodes CASSQDLGDRAEKLFF.

The table lists this clonotype with many counts. This chain uses TRBV29-1 with TRBJ2-7; the D is unclear. The V gene's germline CDR1 is SQVTM and CDR2 ANQGSEA. The V and J ends lost 2 bases and 4 bases respectively, with 6 bases between them. CDR3 size: 11 residues. The CDR3 sequence is CSVEIAYEQYF. Here the CDR3 DNA reads TGCAGCGTTGAAATCGCGTACGAGCAGTACTTC.

The chain is built from TRBV7-7 and TRBJ1-3; 7 nucleotides line up with TRBD1. V gave up 3 bases and J gave up 0 bases; unmatched junction bases: 8. The CDR3 has 17 amino acids. Looked up from germline, CDR1 is SSHAT and CDR2 is FNYEAQ (reference sequence). The CDR3 DNA is TGTGCCAGCAGCTTGGCCGGACAGGACTACTCTGGAAACACCATATATTTT. Its translation: CASSLAGQDYSGNTIYF.

The chain recombines TRBV2 with TRBJ2-7; 7 nucleotides align to TRBD1. Germline lookup yields CDR1 SNHLY and CDR2 FYNNEI. This CDR3 has 14 amino acids. V lost 4 bases to trimming and J lost 5 bases; unmatched junction nucleotides: 8. This CDR3 reads CASSAQTGWNEQYF. CDR3 DNA: TGTGCCAGCAGTGCTCAGACAGGGTGGAACGAGCAGTACTTC. Filled out from reference TRBV2 and TRBJ2-7, the complete variable domain reads EPEVTQTPSHQVTQMGQEVILRCVPISNHLYFYWYRQILGQKVEFLVSFYNNEISEKSEIFDDQFSVERPDGSNFTLKIRSTKLEDSAMYFCASSAQTGWNEQYFGPGTRLTVT.

The J gene is TRBJ2-3, the V gene TRBV4-3; D is unclear. Germline V gene data show CDR1 as LGHNA and CDR2 as YSLEER. The V and J ends lost 0 bases and 4 bases respectively, with 8 bases between them. The CDR3 extends over 14 amino acids. The CDR3 DNA is TGCGCCAGCAGCCAAGATCCGGCGGCAGATACGCAGTATTTT. Translating gives CASSQDPAADTQYF.

V is TRBV5-1 and J is TRBJ2-7; 10 bases fit TRBD2. CDR1 is SGHRS, CDR2 YFSETQ, per germline. V shed 2 bases, J shed 3 bases, and the junction held 11 bases outside the gene matches. The CDR3 length is 17 residues. For the CDR3, the DNA is TGCGCCAGCAGCTTCACTAGCGGGGCCCTGGCCAGCTACGAGCAGTACTTC. Encoded protein: CASSFTSGALASYEQYF.

This clonotype was seen a few times. This chain links TRBV7-2 with TRBJ2-5; D is unresolved. Trimming cost V 1 base and J 7 bases, with 13 bases left between them. Germline V CDR1 and CDR2: SGHTA, FQGNSA. This CDR3 has 14 residues. The CDR3 region is CASSLGREVGTQYF. The CDR3 DNA reads as TGTGCCAGCAGCTTAGGACGTGAAGTAGGGACCCAGTACTTC.

On this clonotype itself: This may be a read error, as it is one base from a much larger clone. The chain uses TRBV6-5 and TRBJ1-2, with 7 bases identical to TRBD1. This CDR3 contains 14 residues. Per germline, CDR1 MNHEY and CDR2 SVGAGI. CDR3 coding DNA: TGTGCCAACAGTTCTCAGGGGGGCAACTATGGCTACACCTTC. This sequence encodes CANSSQGGNYGYTF.

This clonotype was seen a handful of times. This chain connects TRBV6-2 or TRBV6-3 to TRBJ1-2; tentative D call: TRBD1 (5 bases). The germline V gene encodes CDR1 MNHEY and CDR2 SVGEGT. Trimming left V 2 bases short and J 12 bases short, with 19 bases between. The CDR3 contains 14 residues. The CDR3 DNA reads TGTGCCAGCAGTTACGATGCGGGGCCCTCAGTCCACACCTTC. Its translation: CASSYDAGPSVHTF.

This clonotype has more than one count but fewer than ten. CDR3 in DNA: TGTGCCAGCAGCTCCCAATTACTAGCGGTCTCCTACAATGAGCAGTTCTTC. Encoded protein: CASSSQLLAVSYNEQFF. The chain uses TRBV7-2 and TRBJ2-1, with 8 nucleotides matching TRBD2. Trimming cost V 4 bases and J 0 bases; bases outside gene matches: 8. CDR3 size: 17 residues. Germline CDR1 SGHTA, CDR2 FQGNSA.

V is TRBV10-2 and J is TRBJ2-4, with D possibly being TRBD1 (6 bases). The better agreement between TRBJ2-7 and the DNA end casts doubt on the J call. The CDR3 is 15 amino acids. Per germline, CDR1 WSHSY and CDR2 SAAADI. The CDR3 DNA reads as TGCGCCAGCAGAATGCTTCAGGGGATTCAAAACGAGCAGTACTTC. Protein product: CASRMLQGIQNEQYF.